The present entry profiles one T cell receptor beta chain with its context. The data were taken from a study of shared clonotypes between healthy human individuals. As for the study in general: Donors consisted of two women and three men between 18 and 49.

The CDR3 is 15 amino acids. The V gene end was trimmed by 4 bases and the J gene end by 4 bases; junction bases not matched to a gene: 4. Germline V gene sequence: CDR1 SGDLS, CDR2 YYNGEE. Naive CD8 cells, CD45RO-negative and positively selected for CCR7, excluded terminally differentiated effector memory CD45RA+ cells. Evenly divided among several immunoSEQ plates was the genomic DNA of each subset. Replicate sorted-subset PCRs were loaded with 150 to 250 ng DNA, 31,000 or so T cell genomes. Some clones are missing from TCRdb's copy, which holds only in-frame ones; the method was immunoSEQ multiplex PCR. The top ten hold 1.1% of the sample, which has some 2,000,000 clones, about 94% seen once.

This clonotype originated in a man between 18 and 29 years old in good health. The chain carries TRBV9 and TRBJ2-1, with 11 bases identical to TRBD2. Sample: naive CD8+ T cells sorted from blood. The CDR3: CASSSRLAGYNEQFF. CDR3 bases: TGTGCCAGCAGCTCACGACTAGCGGGGTACAATGAGCAGTTCTTC.